A single T cell receptor beta chain is shown here with its context. The antigen remains unidentified. The data originate from a study of identifying expanded T cells in peripheral blood. No infections or other immune events were documented during collection. Sequencing was performed with immunoSEQ multiplex PCR; in TCRdb, only in-frame clones are kept and a portion is missing. The data contain 120,000 or so clones, around four fifths of them singletons. Findings of the study overall: Two-week clone count variance significantly increased as total template count grew.

CDR3 length: 12 residues. V lost 8 bases to trimming and J lost 5 bases, with 12 bases between them. Germline V gene lookup returns CDR1 KGHSH and CDR2 LQKENI. The sample comprised blood. This TCR was recovered from a person aged 18 to 75 in good health. The chain uses TRBV18 and TRBJ1-1; TRBD1 is a possible D gene (5 bases). CDR3 sequence reads: CASTRDVTEAFF. CDR3 DNA: TGTGCCAGCACCAGGGATGTGACTGAAGCTTTCTTT.